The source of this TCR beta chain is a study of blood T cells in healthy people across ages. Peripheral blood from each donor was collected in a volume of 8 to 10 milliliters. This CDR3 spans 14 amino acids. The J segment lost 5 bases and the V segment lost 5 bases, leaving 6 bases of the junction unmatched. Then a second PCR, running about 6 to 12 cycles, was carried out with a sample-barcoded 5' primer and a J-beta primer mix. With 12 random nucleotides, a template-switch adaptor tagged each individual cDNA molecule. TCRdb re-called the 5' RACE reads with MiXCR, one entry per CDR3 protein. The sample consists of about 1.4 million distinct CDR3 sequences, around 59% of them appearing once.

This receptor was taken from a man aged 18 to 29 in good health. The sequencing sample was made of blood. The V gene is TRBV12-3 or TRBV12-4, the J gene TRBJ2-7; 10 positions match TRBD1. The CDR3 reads CASSPTGGEHEQYF. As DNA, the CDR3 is TGTGCCAGCAGTCCGACAGGGGGCGAACACGAGCAGTACTTC.